One and the same sample provided the 17 T cell receptor beta chains below, sequenced in a study of CD8 T cells in ankylosing spondylitis. TCRdb passed the 5' RACE reads through MiXCR, listing each CDR3 protein once. The data show about 540,000 distinct CDR3 sequences, with roughly 12% seen just once and almost 7% held by the top ten. Study conclusions and caveats: A motif in TCR beta, a set of under ten highly homologous variants, appeared characteristic of ankylosing spondylitis blood.

Their target antigens are unknown. Sequencing input: blood, either unsorted or a sorted T cell fraction (not recorded which). All receptors derive from a male donor with ankylosing spondylitis.

This clonotype was seen repeatedly, ten times or more. This chain connects TRBV12-3 or TRBV12-4 to TRBJ1-4; D is uncertain. The V end was cut by 4 bases, the J end by 7 bases, with 13 bases between. The CDR3 is 14 residues long. The CDR3 sequence: CASSYGPWGEKLFF. As DNA, the CDR3 is TGTGCCAGCAGTTACGGTCCATGGGGTGAAAAACTGTTTTTT.

This clonotype appeared many times. The chain has TRBV29-1 and TRBJ2-7, with D possibly matching TRBD2 (6 bases). The V end was cut by 6 bases, the J end by 3 bases, with 9 bases between. From germline, CDR1 is SQVTM and CDR2 ANQGSEA. CDR3 length: 11 residues. This chain's CDR3 is CSVETSYEQYF. In nucleotides, the CDR3 is TGCAGCGTGGAGACTAGCTACGAGCAGTACTTC.

In this sample, this clonotype turned up many times. The J gene is TRBJ1-2, the V gene TRBV7-2, with D maybe TRBD1 (6 bases). V was cut by 3 bases and J by 2 bases, with 16 bases left in between. The CDR3 extends over 16 amino acids. Germline CDR1 is SGHTA and CDR2 is FQGNSA. CDR3 in amino acids: CASSFFPGVGNYGYTF. The CDR3 nucleotides read TGTGCCAGCAGCTTTTTTCCAGGGGTCGGAAACTATGGCTACACCTTC.

This clonotype was seen only a few times. The chain combines TRBV14 with TRBJ2-7; the D is unclear. The CDR3 sequence is 10 residues long. Germline CDR1 is SGHDN and CDR2 is FVKESK. The V and J ends lost 10 bases and 7 bases respectively, with 11 bases between them. The CDR3 region has the DNA TGTGCCACGTGGGCTAGGGAGCAGTACGTC. Translated: CATWAREQYV.

This clonotype was seen many times. The genes are TRBV4-2 and TRBJ2-3, with TRBD2 matching over 14 bases. Germline V gene data show CDR1 as LGHNA and CDR2 as YNFKEQ. The CDR3 is made up of 18 amino acids. Germline trimming cut 4 bases from V and 3 bases from J; bases unmatched to any gene: 9. CDR3 sequence reads: CASSPGTSGSARTDTQYF. CDR3 in DNA: TGTGCCAGCAGCCCCGGGACTAGCGGGAGTGCGAGGACAGATACGCAGTATTTT.

There are a few counts of this clonotype. This sequence joins TRBV11-2 and TRBJ2-7, with 9 bases lining up with TRBD2. This CDR3 is 16 amino acids long. J gave up 7 bases and V 2 bases, and 12 bases lay outside the gene matches. Germline CDR1 and CDR2: SGHAT and FQNNGV. Here the CDR3 DNA reads TGTGCCAGCAGCTTAACCCCGGCGGGAGGGTCGCAGGAGCAGTACTTC. It encodes CASSLTPAGGSQEQYF.

This clonotype was observed a handful of times. The chain links TRBV4-2 to TRBJ2-7, with D perhaps matching TRBD1 (5 bases). The length of the CDR3 is 13 residues. The V end was cut by 0 bases, the J end by 7 bases, with 10 bases between. The V gene's germline CDR1 is LGHNA and CDR2 YNFKEQ. CDR3 sequence: CASSQEKGVEQYF. As DNA, the CDR3 is TGTGCCAGCAGCCAAGAGAAAGGGGTTGAGCAGTACTTC.

This chain uses TRBV5-5 with TRBJ1-2; possible D gene TRBD1, 6 bases. V was trimmed by 4 bases and J by 2 bases, leaving 12 bases between them. Germline V gene sequence: CDR1 SGHKS, CDR2 YYEKEE (reference sequence). This CDR3 is 14 amino acids long. CDR3 amino acids: CASSTGTLNYGYTF. CDR3 nucleotides: TGTGCCAGCAGCACGGGGACACTAAACTATGGCTACACCTTC.

At least ten counts were recorded for this clonotype. This rearrangement joins TRBV12-3 or TRBV12-4 to TRBJ2-2; 10 nucleotides line up with TRBD2. The CDR3 consists of 14 residues. Germline trimming cut 5 bases from V and 7 bases from J; bases unmatched to any gene: 4. The CDR3 sequence is CASSPAGGDGELFF. As DNA, the CDR3 is TGTGCCAGCAGTCCAGCGGGAGGGGACGGGGAGCTGTTTTTT.

This clonotype occurred a few times. The chain is built from TRBV18 and TRBJ1-5; no firm D call. CDR3 length equals 15 residues. Trimming took off 1 base at V and 1 base at J, with 8 bases between the two ends. Looked up from germline, CDR1 is KGHSH and CDR2 is LQKENI. The CDR3 sequence: CASSPRATSNQPQHF. The CDR3 DNA follows: TGTGCCAGCTCACCACGGGCAACGAGCAATCAGCCCCAGCATTTT.

The chain recombines TRBV5-1 with TRBJ1-6; D perhaps matches TRBD1 (5 bases). The CDR3 is 15 residues long. The V end was cut by 0 bases, the J end by 8 bases, with 12 bases between. Germline lookup yields CDR1 SGHRS and CDR2 YFSETQ. DNA for the CDR3: TGCGCCAGCAGCTTGGTGGAGGGACCGGATTCACCCCTCCACTTT. Protein: CASSLVEGPDSPLHF.

This clonotype was detected ten times or more. The CDR3 here is CSATPTSTGEQYF. CDR3 nucleotides: TGCAGTGCTACACCGACTAGTACGGGTGAGCAGTACTTC. V usage is TRBV20-1 and J usage is TRBJ2-7, with TRBD2 as a possible D gene (6 bases). This CDR3 has 13 residues. CDR1 DFQATT and CDR2 SNEGSKA come from the germline V gene (reference sequence). V was trimmed by 4 bases and J by 7 bases, leaving 17 bases between them.

V usage is TRBV19 and J usage is TRBJ2-7; D gene uncertain. Germline CDR1 LNHDA, CDR2 SQIVND (reference sequence). CDR3 length: 11 residues. Trimming removed 8 bases at V and 3 bases at J, with 8 bases between. The CDR3 is CASGSRYEQYF. CDR3 coding DNA: TGTGCCAGTGGTAGCCGCTACGAGCAGTACTTC.

This clonotype turned up a few times. The CDR3 sequence is CASSSSGVSSTDTQYF. The CDR3 bases are TGCGCCAGCAGCTCTTCTGGGGTTTCTAGCACAGATACGCAGTATTTT. This rearrangement joins TRBV5-1 to TRBJ2-3; D unclear. CDR1 is SGHRS and CDR2 is YFSETQ in the germline V gene. The CDR3 length is 16 residues. The V end lost 3 bases, the J end lost 0 bases, and 14 bases lay between the germline ends.

This clonotype was observed a few times. For the CDR3, the DNA is TGTGCCATCAGTGACTGGGGGACAGAGAACACTGAAGCTTTCTTT. This translates into CAISDWGTENTEAFF. The chain joins TRBV10-3 to TRBJ1-1; 7 bases fit TRBD1. Germline trimming cut 3 bases from V and 1 base from J; bases unmatched to any gene: 5. CDR1 and CDR2 (germline): ENHRY, SYGVKD. The CDR3 has 15 residues.

This clonotype was detected only a few times. The rearrangement uses TRBV20-1 and TRBJ2-3, with 7 bases identical to TRBD2. The germline V gene has CDR1 DFQATT and CDR2 SNEGSKA (reference sequence). The CDR3 spans 15 residues. J was trimmed by 2 bases and V by 0 bases; bases with no gene match: 5. The CDR3 DNA sequence: TGCAGTGCTAGAGATCCAGCGGGGACCACAGATACGCAGTATTTT. Amino acids: CSARDPAGTTDTQYF.

This clonotype was picked up many times. The chain combines TRBV3-1 with TRBJ1-5; 11 nucleotides line up with TRBD1. Germline V lookup: CDR1 LGHDT, CDR2 YNNKEL (reference sequence). The CDR3 covers 17 residues. The J segment lost 3 bases and the V segment lost 0 bases, leaving 4 bases of the junction unmatched. CDR3 nucleotides: TGTGCCAGCAGCCAAGAGGGGACAGGGGGGAACAATCAGCCCCAGCATTTT. Residues: CASSQEGTGGNNQPQHF.